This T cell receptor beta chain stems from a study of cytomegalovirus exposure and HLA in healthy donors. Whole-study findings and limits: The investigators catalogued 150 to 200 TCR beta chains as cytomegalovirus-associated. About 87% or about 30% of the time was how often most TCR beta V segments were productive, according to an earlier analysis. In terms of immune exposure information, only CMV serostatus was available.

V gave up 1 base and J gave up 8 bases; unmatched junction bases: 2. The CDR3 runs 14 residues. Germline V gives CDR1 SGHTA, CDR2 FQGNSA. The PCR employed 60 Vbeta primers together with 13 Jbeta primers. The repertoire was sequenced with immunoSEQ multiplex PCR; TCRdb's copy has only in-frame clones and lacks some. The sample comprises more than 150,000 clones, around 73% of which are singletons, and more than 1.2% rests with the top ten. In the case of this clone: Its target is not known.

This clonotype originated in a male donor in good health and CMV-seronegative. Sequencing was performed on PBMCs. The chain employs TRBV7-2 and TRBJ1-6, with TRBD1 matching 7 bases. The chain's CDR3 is CASSLGQGYSPLHF. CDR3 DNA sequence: TGTGCCAGCAGCTTAGGACAGGGCTATTCACCCCTCCACTTT. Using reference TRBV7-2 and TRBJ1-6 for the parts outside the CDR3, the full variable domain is GAGVSQSPSNKVTEKGKDVELRCDPISGHTALYWYRQSLGQGLEFLIYFQGNSAPDKSGLPSDRFSAERTGGSVSTLTIQRTQQEDSAVYLCASSLGQGYSPLHFGNGTRLTVT.